This is a list of T cell receptor beta chains from one sample in a study of T cell changes during pregnancy in multiple sclerosis. The assay was immunoSEQ multiplex PCR, and TCRdb's table has in-frame clones only and misses some. The sample carries fewer than 85,000 clones, 94% recorded once. Here the sequenced sample was peripheral blood, taken in the third trimester of pregnancy. These receptors came from a female donor with multiple sclerosis, enrolled in a pregnancy study. Each CDR3 is given with its conserved first and last residue. The order of the fields is J gene, D gene, V gene, clone size, CDR3 protein, CDR3 DNA. D genes are given only for firm matches. Size tells how often a clone was seen (once, few, many) or the class of an expanded clone, and some rows leave it out.

j_call: TRBJ2-7
d_call: NA
v_call: TRBV21-1
clone_size: NA
cdr3_aa: CAFDSEFYEQYF
cdr3_nt: TGTGCCTTCGACAGTGAGTTCTACGAGCAGTACTTC

j_call: TRBJ1-6
d_call: NA
v_call: TRBV7-3
clone_size: NA
cdr3_aa: CASSLWADSPLHF
cdr3_nt: TGTGCCAGCAGCTTATGGGCAGATTCACCCCTCCACTTT

j_call: TRBJ1-3
d_call: TRBD1
v_call: TRBV6-5
clone_size: NA
cdr3_aa: CASRQGEGNTIYF
cdr3_nt: TGTGCCAGCCGACAGGGGGAAGGAAACACCATATATTTT

j_call: TRBJ1-4
d_call: NA
v_call: TRBV4-1
clone_size: NA
cdr3_aa: CASSQDHGANEKLFF
cdr3_nt: TGCGCCAGCAGCCAAGATCATGGAGCTAATGAAAAACTGTTTTTT

j_call: TRBJ2-2
d_call: NA
v_call: TRBV6-6
clone_size: NA
cdr3_aa: CASTGPPHTGELFF
cdr3_nt: TGTGCCAGCACGGGTCCACCTCACACCGGGGAGCTGTTTTTT

j_call: TRBJ1-5
d_call: TRBD1
v_call: TRBV6-5
clone_size: NA
cdr3_aa: CASATGTSNQPQHF
cdr3_nt: TGTGCCAGCGCGACAGGGACGAGCAATCAGCCCCAGCATTTT

j_call: TRBJ1-1
d_call: NA
v_call: TRBV2
clone_size: NA
cdr3_aa: CASRDWDTEAFF
cdr3_nt: TGTGCCAGCAGGGACTGGGACACTGAAGCTTTCTTT

j_call: TRBJ2-2
d_call: NA
v_call: TRBV29-1
clone_size: NA
cdr3_aa: CSVATVHGELFF
cdr3_nt: TGCAGCGTTGCTACGGTGCACGGGGAGCTGTTTTTT

j_call: TRBJ2-1
d_call: TRBD1
v_call: TRBV28
clone_size: once
cdr3_aa: CASSYGQGIANEQFF
cdr3_nt: TGTGCCAGCAGTTATGGACAGGGGATAGCGAATGAGCAGTTCTTC

j_call: TRBJ2-1
d_call: NA
v_call: TRBV5-1
clone_size: NA
cdr3_aa: CASSLGPRSDEQFF
cdr3_nt: TGCGCCAGCAGCTTGGGACCCAGGTCGGATGAGCAGTTCTTC